This T cell receptor (beta chain) emerged from a study of blood T cell repertoires in COVID-19. Overall study context: The cDNA or gDNA used as material had been derived from T cells, B-cell-depleted T cells, or PBMCs.

TCRdb keeps only in-frame clones here, not all; method: immunoSEQ multiplex PCR. The sample lists more than 80,000 clones, approximately 82% occurring once. Germline trimming cut 6 bases from V and 4 bases from J; bases unmatched to any gene: 17. CDR1 is SNHLY and CDR2 is FYNNEI in the germline V gene. The CDR3 runs 18 residues. This TCR was recovered from an older woman with acute or convalescent COVID-19. Sequencing was performed on peripheral blood. The V call is TRBV2, the J call TRBJ1-4; TRBD1 matches 7 bases. CDR3 residues: CASRVDRVRRSGNEKLFF. DNA for the CDR3: TGTGCCAGCAGGGTAGACAGGGTGAGGAGAAGCGGTAATGAAAAACTGTTTTTT.